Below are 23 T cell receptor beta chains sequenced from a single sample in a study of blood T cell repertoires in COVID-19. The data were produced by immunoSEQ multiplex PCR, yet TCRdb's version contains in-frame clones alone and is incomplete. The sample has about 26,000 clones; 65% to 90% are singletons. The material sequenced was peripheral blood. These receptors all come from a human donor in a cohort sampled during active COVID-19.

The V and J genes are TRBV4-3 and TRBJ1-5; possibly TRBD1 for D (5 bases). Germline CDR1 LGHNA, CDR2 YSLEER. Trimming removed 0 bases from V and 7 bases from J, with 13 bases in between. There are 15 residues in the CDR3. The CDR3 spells CASSQDWEGSQPQHF. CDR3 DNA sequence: TGCGCCAGCAGCCAAGATTGGGAGGGGAGCCAGCCCCAGCATTTT.

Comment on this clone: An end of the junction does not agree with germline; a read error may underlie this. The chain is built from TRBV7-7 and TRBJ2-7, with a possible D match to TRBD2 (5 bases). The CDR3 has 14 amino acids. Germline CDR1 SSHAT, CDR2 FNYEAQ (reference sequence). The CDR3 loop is CASSSSGSSYEQYF. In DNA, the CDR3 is TGTGCTAGCAGCTCCAGCGGAAGCTCCTACGAGCAGTACTTC.

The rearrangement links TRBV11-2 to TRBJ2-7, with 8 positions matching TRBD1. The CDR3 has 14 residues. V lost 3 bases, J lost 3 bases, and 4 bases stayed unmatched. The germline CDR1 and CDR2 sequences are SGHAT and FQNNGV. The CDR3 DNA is TGTGCCAGCAGCTTCGACAGGGGAGTCTACGAGCAGTACTTC. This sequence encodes CASSFDRGVYEQYF.

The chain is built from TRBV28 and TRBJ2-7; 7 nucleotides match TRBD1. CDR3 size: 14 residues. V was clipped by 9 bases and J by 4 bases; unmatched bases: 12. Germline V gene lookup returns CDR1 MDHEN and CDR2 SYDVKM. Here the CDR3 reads CASNRDSLVYEQYF. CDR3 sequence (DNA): TGTGCCAGTAATCGGGACAGTTTAGTGTACGAGCAGTACTTC.

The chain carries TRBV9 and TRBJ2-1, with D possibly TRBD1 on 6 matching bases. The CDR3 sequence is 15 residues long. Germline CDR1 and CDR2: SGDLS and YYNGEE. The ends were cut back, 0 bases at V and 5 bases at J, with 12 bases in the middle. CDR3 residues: CASSVGTRQDNEQFF. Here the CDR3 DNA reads TGTGCCAGCAGCGTAGGAACCAGACAGGACAATGAGCAGTTCTTC.

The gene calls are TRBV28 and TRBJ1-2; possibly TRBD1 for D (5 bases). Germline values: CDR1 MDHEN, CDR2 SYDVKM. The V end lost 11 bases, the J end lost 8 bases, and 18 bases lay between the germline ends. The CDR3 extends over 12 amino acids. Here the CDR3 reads CAVGGGLFGYTF. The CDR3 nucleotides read TGTGCCGTGGGGGGAGGACTTTTCGGCTACACCTTC.

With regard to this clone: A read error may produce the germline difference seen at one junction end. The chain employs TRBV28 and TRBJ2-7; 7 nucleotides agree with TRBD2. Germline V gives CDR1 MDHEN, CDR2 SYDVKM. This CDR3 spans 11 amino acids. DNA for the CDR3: TGTGCCAGCAGTTCAACCGGGACTACCGTCTTC. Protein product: CASSSTGTTVF.

The CDR3 loop reads CASSSLGSRGLNGELFF. In DNA form, the CDR3 reads TGTGCCAGCAGCTCACTCGGCTCAAGGGGGCTAAACGGGGAGCTGTTTTTT. This rearrangement joins TRBV7-9 to TRBJ2-2, with 7 bases that match TRBD1. The junction had 15 bases not matched to a gene; V was cut back by 4 bases and J by 7 bases. The CDR3 has 17 residues. The germline V gene has CDR1 SEHNR and CDR2 FQNEAQ (reference sequence).

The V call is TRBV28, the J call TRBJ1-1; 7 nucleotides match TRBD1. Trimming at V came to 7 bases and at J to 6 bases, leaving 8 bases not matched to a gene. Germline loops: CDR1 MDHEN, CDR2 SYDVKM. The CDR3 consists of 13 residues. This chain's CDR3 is CASKEGALAEAFF. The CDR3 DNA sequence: TGTGCCAGCAAGGAGGGGGCTTTGGCTGAAGCTTTCTTT.

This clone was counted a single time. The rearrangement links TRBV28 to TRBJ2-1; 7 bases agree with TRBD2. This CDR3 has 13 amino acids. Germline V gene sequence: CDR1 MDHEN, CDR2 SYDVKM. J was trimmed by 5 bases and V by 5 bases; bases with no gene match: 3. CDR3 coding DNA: TGTGCCAGCAGTAGGCGGGGGAACAATGAGCAGTTCTTC. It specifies CASSRRGNNEQFF.

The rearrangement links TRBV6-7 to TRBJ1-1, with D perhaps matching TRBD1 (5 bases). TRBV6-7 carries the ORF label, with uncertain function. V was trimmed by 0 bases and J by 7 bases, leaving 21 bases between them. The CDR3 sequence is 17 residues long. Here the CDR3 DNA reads TGTGCCAGCAGTTACTCGTGTCAGGGAACCTTGATTATTGAAGCTTTCTTT. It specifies CASSYSCQGTLIIEAFF.

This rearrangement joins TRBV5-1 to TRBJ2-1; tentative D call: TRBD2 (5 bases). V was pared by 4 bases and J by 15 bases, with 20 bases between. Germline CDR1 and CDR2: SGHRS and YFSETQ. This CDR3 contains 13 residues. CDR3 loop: CASSPLGVGEAFF. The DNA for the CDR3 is TGCGCCAGCAGCCCCCTGGGAGTGGGAGAGGCGTTCTTC.

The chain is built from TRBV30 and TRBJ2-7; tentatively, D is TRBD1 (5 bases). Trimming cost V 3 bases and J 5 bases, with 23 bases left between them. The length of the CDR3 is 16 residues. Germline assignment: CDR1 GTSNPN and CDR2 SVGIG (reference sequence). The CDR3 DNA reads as TGTGCCTGGAGGGGGCCGGACCGCGTAATTGGAAACGAGCAGTACTTC. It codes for CAWRGPDRVIGNEQYF.

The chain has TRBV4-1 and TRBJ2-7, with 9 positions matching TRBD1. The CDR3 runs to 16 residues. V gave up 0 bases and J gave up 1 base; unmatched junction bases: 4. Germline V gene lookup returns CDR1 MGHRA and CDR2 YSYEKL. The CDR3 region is CASSQDVTGGSYEQYF. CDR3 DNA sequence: TGCGCCAGCAGCCAAGATGTGACAGGGGGGTCCTACGAGCAGTACTTC.

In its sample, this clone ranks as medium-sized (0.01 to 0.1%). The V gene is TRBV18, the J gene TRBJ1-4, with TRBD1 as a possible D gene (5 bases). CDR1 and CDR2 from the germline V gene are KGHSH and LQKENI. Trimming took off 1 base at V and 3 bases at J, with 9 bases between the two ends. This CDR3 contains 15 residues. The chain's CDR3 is CASSPRTQANEKLFF. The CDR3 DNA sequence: TGTGCCAGCTCACCACGTACACAGGCTAATGAAAAACTGTTTTTT.

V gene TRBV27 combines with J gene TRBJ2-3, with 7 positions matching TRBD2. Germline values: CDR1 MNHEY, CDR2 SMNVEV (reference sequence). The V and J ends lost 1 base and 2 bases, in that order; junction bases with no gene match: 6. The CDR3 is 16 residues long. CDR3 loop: CASSLLGGIHTDTQYF. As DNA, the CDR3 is TGTGCCAGCAGTTTATTGGGGGGGATACACACAGATACGCAGTATTTT.

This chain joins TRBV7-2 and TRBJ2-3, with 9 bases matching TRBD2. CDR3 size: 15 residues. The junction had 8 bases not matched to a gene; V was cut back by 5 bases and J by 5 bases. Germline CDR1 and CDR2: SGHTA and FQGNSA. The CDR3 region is CASSSDGTSLDTQYF. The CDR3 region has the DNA TGTGCCAGCAGCAGCGATGGGACTAGCCTAGATACGCAGTATTTT.

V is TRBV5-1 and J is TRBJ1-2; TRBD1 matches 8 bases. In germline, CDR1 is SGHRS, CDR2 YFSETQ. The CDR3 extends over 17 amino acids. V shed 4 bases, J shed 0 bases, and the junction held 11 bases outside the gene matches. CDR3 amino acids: CASSGGTGLLANYGYTF. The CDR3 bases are TGCGCCAGCAGCGGGGGGACAGGCCTCTTAGCTAACTATGGCTACACCTTC.

The chain's CDR3 is CASSPWGQPNTEAFF. The CDR3 DNA reads TGCGCCAGCAGCCCCTGGGGACAGCCGAACACTGAAGCTTTCTTT. The rearrangement uses TRBV5-1 and TRBJ1-1; 7 bases map to TRBD1. The CDR3 sequence is 15 residues long. The junction had 7 bases not matched to a gene; V was cut back by 4 bases and J by 1 base. Germline V gene sequence: CDR1 SGHRS, CDR2 YFSETQ.

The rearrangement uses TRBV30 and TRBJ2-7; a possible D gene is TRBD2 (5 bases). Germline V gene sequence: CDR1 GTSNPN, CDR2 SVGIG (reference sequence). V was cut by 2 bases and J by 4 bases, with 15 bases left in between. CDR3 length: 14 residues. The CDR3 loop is CAWSMSGALYEQYF. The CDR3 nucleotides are TGTGCCTGGAGTATGAGCGGAGCCCTATACGAGCAGTACTTC.

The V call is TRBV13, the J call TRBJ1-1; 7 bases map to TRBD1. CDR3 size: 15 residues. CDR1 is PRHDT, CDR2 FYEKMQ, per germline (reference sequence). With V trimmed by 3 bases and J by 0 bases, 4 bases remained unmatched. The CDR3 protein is CASSFTDRVNTEAFF. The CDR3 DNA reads TGTGCCAGCAGCTTCACCGACAGGGTGAACACTGAAGCTTTCTTT.

Here the CDR3 reads CSVYGDRYSPLHF. CDR3 bases: TGCAGCGTTTACGGGGATAGGTATTCACCCCTCCACTTT. The chain uses TRBV29-1 and TRBJ1-6; D remains unclear. The ends were cut back, 5 bases at V and 8 bases at J, with 13 bases in the middle. The germline CDR1 and CDR2 sequences are SQVTM and ANQGSEA. This CDR3 has 13 amino acids.

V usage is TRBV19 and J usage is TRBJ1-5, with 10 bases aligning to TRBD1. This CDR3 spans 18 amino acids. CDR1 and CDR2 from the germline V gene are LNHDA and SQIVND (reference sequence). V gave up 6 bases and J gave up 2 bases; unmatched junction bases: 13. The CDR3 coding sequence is TGTGCCAGTAGACGACCCGGGACAGGGGATGAGGGCAATCAGCCCCAGCATTTT. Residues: CASRRPGTGDEGNQPQHF.